The clone carrying this TCR beta chain showed up just a few times. The data derive from a study of T cell repertoires in cytomegalovirus infection. A single record per CDR3 protein comes from TCRdb applying MiXCR to the reads. The data hold 250,000 or so distinct CDR3 sequences, with 17% observed a single time. CDR1 MNHEY and CDR2 SVGEGT come from the germline V gene. The CDR3 has 18 residues. J gave up 9 bases and V 0 bases, and 13 bases lay outside the gene matches. Input material: CD8+ T cells from PBMCs. The sequence came from a human donor in good health (CMV status not recorded). Some clones in this sample may be carry-over from other donors' samples. V and J are TRBV6-2 or TRBV6-3 and TRBJ2-1; the match to TRBD2 covers 11 bases. The chain's CDR3 is CASSYSIEASGGPGEQFF. For the CDR3, the DNA is TGTGCCAGCAGTTACTCGATCGAGGCTAGCGGGGGGCCGGGTGAGCAGTTCTTC.